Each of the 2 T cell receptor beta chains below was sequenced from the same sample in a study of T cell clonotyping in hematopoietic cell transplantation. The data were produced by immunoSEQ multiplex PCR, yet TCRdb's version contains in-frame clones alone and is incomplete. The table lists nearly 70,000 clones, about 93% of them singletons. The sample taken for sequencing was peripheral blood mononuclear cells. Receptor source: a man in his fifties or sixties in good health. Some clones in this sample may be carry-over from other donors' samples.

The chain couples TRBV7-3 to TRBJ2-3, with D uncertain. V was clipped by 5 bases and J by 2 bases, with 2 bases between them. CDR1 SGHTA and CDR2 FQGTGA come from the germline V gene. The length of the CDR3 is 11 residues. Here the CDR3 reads CASSNTDTQYF. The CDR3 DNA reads TGTGCCAGCAGCAACACAGATACGCAGTATTTT.

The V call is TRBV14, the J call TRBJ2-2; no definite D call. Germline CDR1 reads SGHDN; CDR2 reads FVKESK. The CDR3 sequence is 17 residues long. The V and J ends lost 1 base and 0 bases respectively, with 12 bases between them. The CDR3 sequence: CASSQAITGANTGELFF. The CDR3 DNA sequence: TGTGCCAGCAGCCAAGCCATTACGGGCGCGAACACCGGGGAGCTGTTTTTT.